This T cell receptor beta chain was sequenced in a study of post-analysis software for immune sequencing data. Across the whole study: Multiple sclerosis in the patients followed relapsing-remitting, secondary progressive and progressive-relapsing courses.

TCR beta libraries were prepared from cDNA with unique molecular identifiers. TCRdb called the PCR reads again in MiXCR, with one record for every CDR3 protein. The table has hundreds of thousands of distinct CDR3 sequences, 30% to 45% seen once; the top ten hold approximately 7.7%. Details on this clonotype: As yet, its antigen is unknown.

CDR1 and CDR2 from the germline V gene are SNHLY and FYNNEI. The CDR3 length is 11 residues. V was shortened by 7 bases and J by 2 bases, with 4 bases between the two germline ends. General study results and limits: Higher frequency in patients than in controls was seen for about five TRBV segments, with TRBV5-6, TRBV5-1 and TRBV20-1 among them. Controls showed significantly higher normalized Chao1 diversity than did multiple sclerosis patients. Same-batch samples co-clustered strongly by F measure.

The sequence derives from a girl aged 2-10 years with multiple sclerosis. Sequencing was done on a sample of blood. This rearrangement joins TRBV2 to TRBJ2-3; no firm D call. The DNA of the CDR3 is TGTGCCAGCAAACTCACAGATACGCAGTATTTT. Protein sequence: CASKLTDTQYF.